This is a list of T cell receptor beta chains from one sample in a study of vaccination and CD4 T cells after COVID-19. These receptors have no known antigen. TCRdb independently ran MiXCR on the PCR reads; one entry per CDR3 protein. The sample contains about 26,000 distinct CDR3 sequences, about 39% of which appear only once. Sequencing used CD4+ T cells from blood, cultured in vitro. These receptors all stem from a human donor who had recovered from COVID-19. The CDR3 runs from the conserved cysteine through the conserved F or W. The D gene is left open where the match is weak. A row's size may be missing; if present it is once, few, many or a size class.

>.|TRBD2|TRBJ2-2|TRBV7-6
CASSTLLAGAELFF
TGTGCCAGCAGCACCCTCCTAGCGGGAGCGGAGCTGTTTTTT
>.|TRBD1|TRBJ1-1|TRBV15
CATSRGLQGAPTEAFF
TGTGCCACCAGCAGAGGGCTCCAGGGGGCGCCCACTGAAGCTTTCTTT
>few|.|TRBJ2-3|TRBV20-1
CSARQPQDTQYF
TGCAGTGCTAGACAGCCACAAGATACGCAGTATTTT
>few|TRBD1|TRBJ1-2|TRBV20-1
CSPWRGPTSYGYTF
TGCAGCCCTTGGAGGGGGCCTACTAGCTATGGCTACACCTTC
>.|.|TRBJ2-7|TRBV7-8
CASSPRQNYEPYF
TGTGCCAGCAGCCCCCGCCAGAACTACGAGCCGTACTTC
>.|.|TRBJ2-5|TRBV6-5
CASSYSSLGETQYF
TGTGCCAGCAGTTACTCGTCTCTCGGGGAGACCCAGTACTTC
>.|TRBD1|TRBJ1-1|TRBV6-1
CASSLGTANTEAFF
TGTGCCAGCAGTCTAGGGACAGCGAACACTGAAGCTTTCTTT
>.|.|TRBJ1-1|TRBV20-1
CSARPPGGTEAFF
TGCAGTGCTAGACCCCCGGGAGGTACTGAAGCTTTCTTT
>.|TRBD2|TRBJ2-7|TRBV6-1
CASDRGTGGRTYEQYF
TGTGCCAGTGACCGGGGGACGGGCGGGAGGACCTACGAGCAGTACTTC
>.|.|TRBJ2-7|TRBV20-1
CSARASTGAGQQYF
TGCAGTGCTAGAGCTTCGACGGGGGCCGGACAGCAGTACTTC
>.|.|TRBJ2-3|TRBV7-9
CASSSPAGSLSTDTQYF
TGTGCCAGCAGCTCCCCCGCAGGCTCCCTTAGCACAGATACGCAGTATTTT
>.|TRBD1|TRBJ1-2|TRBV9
CASSVITGGIYGYTF
TGTGCCAGCAGCGTAATCACAGGGGGGATCTATGGCTACACCTTC
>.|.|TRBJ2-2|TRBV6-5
CASSYSTGAGLNTGELFF
TGTGCCAGCAGTTACTCGACGGGCGCAGGGTTAAACACCGGGGAGCTGTTTTTT
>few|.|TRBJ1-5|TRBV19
CASRTTGLGNQPQHF
TGTGCCAGTAGAACGACAGGCTTGGGCAATCAGCCCCAGCATTTT
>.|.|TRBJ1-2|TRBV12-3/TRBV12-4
CASRYDRNYGYTF
TGTGCCAGCAGATACGACAGAAACTATGGCTACACCTTC
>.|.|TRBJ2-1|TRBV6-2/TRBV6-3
CASSYRPQYEQFF
TGTGCCAGCAGTTATCGTCCTCAGTATGAGCAGTTCTTC
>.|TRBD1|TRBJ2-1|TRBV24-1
CATSDWDRGDRNEQFF
TGTGCCACCAGTGATTGGGACAGGGGGGATAGGAATGAGCAGTTCTTC
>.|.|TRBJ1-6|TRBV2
CASITQSQDNSPLHF
TGTGCCAGCATAACGCAAAGCCAGGATAATTCACCCCTCCACTTT
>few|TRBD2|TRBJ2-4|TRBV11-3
CASSLVMMGGVAKNIQYF
TGTGCCAGCAGCTTAGTTATGATGGGGGGGGTAGCCAAAAACATTCAGTACTTC
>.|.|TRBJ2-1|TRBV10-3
CAIREGTGYNEQFF
TGTGCCATCAGGGAGGGTACCGGCTACAATGAGCAGTTCTTC
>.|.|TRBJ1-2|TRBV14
CASSQDPGSLGYTF
TGTGCCAGCAGCCAAGATCCGGGCAGTTTGGGCTACACCTTC
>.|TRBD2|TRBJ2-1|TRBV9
CASSVSGGRDNEQFF
TGTGCCAGCAGCGTATCCGGGGGGAGGGACAATGAGCAGTTCTTC
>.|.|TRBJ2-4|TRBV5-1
CASSLSLGEKNIQYF
TGCGCCAGCAGCTTAAGCCTGGGGGAGAAAAACATTCAGTACTTC
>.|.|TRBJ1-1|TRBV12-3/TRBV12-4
CASSAGYPEAFF
TGTGCCAGCAGTGCAGGGTACCCTGAAGCTTTCTTT
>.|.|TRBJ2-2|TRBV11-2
CASSLVWNTGELFF
TGTGCCAGCAGCTTAGTTTGGAACACCGGGGAGCTGTTTTTT
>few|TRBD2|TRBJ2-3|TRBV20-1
CSAMTSGTVADTQYF
TGCAGTGCTATGACTAGCGGGACGGTCGCAGATACGCAGTATTTT
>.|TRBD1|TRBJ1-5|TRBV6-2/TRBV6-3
CASSRQGSQPQHF
TGTGCCAGCAGTCGACAGGGATCTCAGCCCCAGCATTTT
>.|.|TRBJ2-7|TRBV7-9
CASKMQGSSYEQYF
TGTGCCAGCAAGATGCAGGGAAGCTCCTACGAGCAGTACTTC
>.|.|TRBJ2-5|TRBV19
CASRADRRETQYF
TGTGCCAGTAGGGCGGACCGACGGGAGACCCAGTACTTC
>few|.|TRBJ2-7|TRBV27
CASSLSGFVVGSSYEQYF
TGTGCCAGCAGTTTATCTGGTTTCGTCGTCGGTTCCTCCTACGAGCAGTACTTC
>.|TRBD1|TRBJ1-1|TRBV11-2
CASSFPGTGAEAFF
TGTGCCAGCAGCTTCCCCGGGACAGGAGCTGAAGCTTTCTTT
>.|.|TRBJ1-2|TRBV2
CASSDRVGGYSLDGYTF
TGTGCCAGCAGTGATCGAGTTGGAGGCTACAGCTTGGATGGCTACACCTTC
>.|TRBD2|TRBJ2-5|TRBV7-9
CASSTIAGALRETQYF
TGTGCCAGCAGCACCATAGCGGGGGCATTACGAGAGACCCAGTACTTC
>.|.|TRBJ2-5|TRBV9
CASGIGGLWGQETQYF
TGTGCCAGCGGTATAGGTGGTCTCTGGGGACAAGAGACCCAGTACTTC
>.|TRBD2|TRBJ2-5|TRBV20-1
CSARDSGRPQETQYF
TGCAGTGCTAGAGATAGCGGGAGGCCCCAAGAGACCCAGTACTTC
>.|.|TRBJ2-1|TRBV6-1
CASNTGYSSSYNEQFF
TGTGCCAGCAATACTGGGTACTCAAGCTCCTACAATGAGCAGTTCTTC
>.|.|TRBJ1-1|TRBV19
CASSIPGHVTEAFF
TGTGCCAGTTCCATCCCGGGACATGTCACTGAAGCTTTCTTT
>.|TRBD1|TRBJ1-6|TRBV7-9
CASSSGQGTSSYNSPLHF
TGTGCCAGCAGCTCGGGACAGGGGACGAGCTCCTATAATTCACCCCTCCACTTT
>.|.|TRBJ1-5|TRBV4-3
CASSQDVRAGGRDQPQHF
TGCGCCAGCAGCCAAGACGTCAGAGCTGGGGGCAGGGATCAGCCCCAGCATTTT
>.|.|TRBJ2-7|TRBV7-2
CASSPGFFDEQYF
TGTGCCAGCAGCCCGGGGTTCTTCGACGAGCAGTACTTC
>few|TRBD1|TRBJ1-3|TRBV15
CATSRLSGTGYGNTIYF
TGTGCCACCAGCCGACTATCCGGGACAGGCTATGGAAACACCATATATTTT
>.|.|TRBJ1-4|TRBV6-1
CASSGSGASEKLFF
TGTGCCAGCAGTGGATCAGGGGCTAGTGAAAAACTGTTTTTT